These 20 T cell receptor beta chains came from one sample sequenced in a study of T and B cells in COVID-19 patients. Blood genomic DNA input for TRB amplification was about 240-500 ng. BIOMED2 TRB-A/B primer pools were used in multiplex TRB PCR. TCRdb called the multiplex PCR reads again in MiXCR, with one record for every CDR3 protein. The repertoire holds roughly 13,000 distinct CDR3 sequences, roughly 28% seen once, with approximately 7% in the top ten. Source material: blood. The receptors derive from a human donor who had recovered from COVID-19.

By share, this clonotype counts as medium-sized. This sequence joins TRBV19 and TRBJ2-5; tentatively, D is TRBD1 or TRBD2 (5 bases each). Germline V gene sequence: CDR1 LNHDA, CDR2 SQIVND (reference sequence). Trimming pared 6 bases from V and 2 bases from J, leaving 16 bases between. The CDR3 length is 15 residues. Written as DNA, the CDR3 is TGTGCCAGTAGGACTACCGGGACCGCACAAGAGACCCAGTACTTC. Encoded protein: CASRTTGTAQETQYF.

The CDR3 nucleotides read TGTGCCAGCAGAACCGAGGTTGGTTCGGGACAGGGACTCTACGAGCAGTACTTC. This codes for CASRTEVGSGQGLYEQYF. This sequence joins TRBV2 and TRBJ2-7; 9 bases agree with TRBD1. The junction had 18 bases not matched to a gene; V was cut back by 6 bases and J by 3 bases. Germline values: CDR1 SNHLY, CDR2 FYNNEI. This CDR3 has 18 amino acids.

The chain combines TRBV12-3 or TRBV12-4 with TRBJ2-7; a weak D match, TRBD2 (6 bases). V lost 6 bases, J lost 4 bases, and 16 bases lay in between. The CDR3 spans 14 residues. The CDR3 bases are TGTGCCAGCAGCTATGTGGGAGGTGGGTACGAGCAGTACTTC. Translated: CASSYVGGGYEQYF.

In its sample, this clonotype was seen a few times. CDR3 region: CASSHPGGVTNEKLFF. CDR3 nucleotides: TGTGCCAGCAGCCATCCAGGGGGCGTGACTAATGAAAAACTGTTTTTT. This chain joins TRBV7-6 and TRBJ1-4, with 8 bases matching TRBD1. Per germline, CDR1 SGHVS and CDR2 FNYEAQ. V lost 5 bases to trimming and J lost 2 bases; unmatched junction nucleotides: 7. The CDR3 spans 16 residues.

This clonotype is medium-sized by share. J is TRBJ2-7 and V is TRBV18; D is unresolved. Trimming took 0 bases from V and 5 from J, leaving 5 bases between them. This CDR3 is 12 amino acids long. Germline V gives CDR1 KGHSH, CDR2 LQKENI. The CDR3 nucleotides read TGTGCCAGCTCACCACCTGGCCACGAGCAGTACTTC. This encodes CASSPPGHEQYF.

There are a few counts of this clonotype. The chain joins TRBV20-1 to TRBJ2-3; D remains ambiguous. V lost 0 bases to trimming and J lost 5 bases, with 15 bases between them. Germline-derived CDR1 and CDR2 are DFQATT and SNEGSKA (reference sequence). The CDR3 runs 15 residues. CDR3 nucleotides: TGCAGTGCTAGAGATGGTGGCAGCGCCGAAGATACGCAGTATTTT. It is translated as CSARDGGSAEDTQYF.

Relative to its sample, this clonotype is medium-sized. The chain couples TRBV19 to TRBJ2-2; weak D call: TRBD1 (5 bases). CDR3 length: 12 residues. CDR1 is LNHDA and CDR2 is SQIVND in the germline V gene (reference sequence). V shed 7 bases and J shed 6 bases, with 9 bases lying between them. This CDR3 is CASKGLAGELFF. Written as DNA, the CDR3 is TGTGCCAGTAAGGGGCTGGCCGGGGAGCTGTTTTTT.

This clonotype was found many times. This chain joins TRBV15 and TRBJ2-7; 7 nucleotides match TRBD1. The CDR3 has 15 amino acids. V dropped 5 bases and J dropped 3; count of bases not matched to a gene: 10. Germline CDR1 and CDR2: LNHNV and YYDKDF (reference sequence). The CDR3 DNA reads as TGTGCCACCAGCCCTAGTTTGGGACAGCTCTACGAGCAGTACTTC. Protein product: CATSPSLGQLYEQYF.

The sample holds many counts of this clonotype. The chain employs TRBV7-6 and TRBJ1-4; D is possibly TRBD1 (6 bases). V was clipped by 5 bases and J by 6 bases, with 19 bases between them. Germline V gene data show CDR1 as SGHVS and CDR2 as FNYEAQ. This CDR3 is 16 amino acids long. The CDR3 loop reads CASSPFEGEGDEKLFF. The CDR3 DNA sequence: TGTGCCAGCAGCCCCTTTGAGGGCGAGGGGGATGAAAAACTGTTTTTT.

Relative to its sample, this clonotype is medium-sized. The rearrangement links TRBV5-4 to TRBJ2-2; no definite D call. The CDR3 runs to 14 residues. Germline V CDR1 and CDR2: SGHNT, YYREEE (reference sequence). The V end lost 0 bases, the J end lost 0 bases, and 3 bases lay between the germline ends. The CDR3 loop is CASSLVPNTGELFF. The CDR3 DNA reads as TGTGCCAGCAGCTTGGTTCCGAACACCGGGGAGCTGTTTTTT. Filled out from reference TRBV5-4 and TRBJ2-2, the complete variable domain reads ETGVTQSPTHLIKTRGQQVTLRCSSQSGHNTVSWYQQALGQGPQFIFQYYREEENGRGNFPPRFSGLQFPNYSSELNVNALELDDSALYLCASSLVPNTGELFFGEGSRLTVL.

The chain is built from TRBV5-4 and TRBJ2-7, with D perhaps matching TRBD1 (6 bases). CDR3 size: 13 residues. Germline loops: CDR1 SGHNT, CDR2 YYREEE (reference sequence). The V end was cut by 3 bases, the J end by 6 bases, with 13 bases between. The CDR3 bases are TGTGCCAGCAGCTCGACAGGAACCAGCGAGCAGTACTTC. Its protein is CASSSTGTSEQYF.

This chain links TRBV10-1 with TRBJ2-1; TRBD1 matches 7 bases. V shed 4 bases and J 8 bases; nucleotides not matched to a gene: 8. Germline loops: CDR1 WNHNN, CDR2 SYGVQD (reference sequence). The CDR3 has 14 amino acids. CDR3 bases: TGCGCCAGCAGTGCCGGGACAGCCGGCGATGAGCAGTTCTTC. Protein product: CASSAGTAGDEQFF.

This clonotype appeared many times. The chain uses TRBV6-5 and TRBJ2-7; 10 bases match TRBD2. Trimming took 3 bases from V and 6 from J; bases not matched to a gene: 14. Germline V gene sequence: CDR1 MNHEY, CDR2 SVGAGI. The CDR3 covers 17 residues. The CDR3 nucleotides read TGTGCCAGCAGTTATTCTAGCGGGAGAGGAGCAAGGGGCGAGCAGTACTTC. This gives the protein CASSYSSGRGARGEQYF.

The rearrangement uses TRBV6-5 and TRBJ2-1; 9 bases fit TRBD2. V shed 6 bases and J 1 base; nucleotides not matched to a gene: 4. In germline, CDR1 is MNHEY, CDR2 SVGAGI. There are 15 residues in the CDR3. The DNA of the CDR3 is TGTGCCAGCAGACTCAGCGGGAGGTCCTACAATGAGCAGTTCTTC. Its translation is CASRLSGRSYNEQFF.

A single count supports this clonotype. The chain carries TRBV20-1 and TRBJ2-5; D perhaps matches TRBD2 (5 bases). Trimming pared 2 bases from V and 1 base from J, leaving 8 bases between. The CDR3 covers 13 residues. Germline V CDR1 and CDR2: DFQATT, SNEGSKA (reference sequence). Written as DNA, the CDR3 is TGCAGTGCTAGACCCGGGGTCCAAGAGACCCAGTACTTC. Residues: CSARPGVQETQYF.

This clonotype was detected many times. J is TRBJ1-4 and V is TRBV6-5; D is uncertain. Trimming left V 7 bases short and J 2 bases short, with 8 bases between. This CDR3 has 13 amino acids. Germline CDR1 reads MNHEY; CDR2 reads SVGAGI. The chain's CDR3 is CASTQATNEKLFF. Here the CDR3 DNA reads TGTGCCAGCACCCAGGCCACTAATGAAAAACTGTTTTTT.

The chain recombines TRBV6-5 with TRBJ2-7; D might be TRBD1 (7 bases). Germline V gene data show CDR1 as MNHEY and CDR2 as SVGAGI. Trimming took 2 bases from V and 7 from J, leaving 18 bases between them. This CDR3 spans 15 amino acids. CDR3 DNA: TGTGCCAGCAGTTACATAGCAGGGGGGCCATATGAGCAGTACTTC. This gives the protein CASSYIAGGPYEQYF.

This chain joins TRBV14 and TRBJ1-2; D is ambiguous. V was pared by 4 bases and J by 8 bases, with 14 bases between. The CDR3 runs 13 residues. Germline-derived CDR1 and CDR2 are SGHDN and FVKESK. The CDR3 is CASSLLTNRGYTF. CDR3 sequence (DNA): TGTGCCAGCAGCCTTCTTACGAATCGGGGCTACACCTTC. Combining the CDR3 with reference TRBV14 and TRBJ1-2 gives the whole variable domain EAGVTQFPSHSVIEKGQTVTLRCDPISGHDNLYWYRRVMGKEIKFLLHFVKESKQDESGMPNNRFLAERTGGTYSTLKVQPAELEDSGVYFCASSLLTNRGYTFGSGTRLTVV.

The table lists this clonotype with many counts. The V and J genes are TRBV13 and TRBJ2-7; maybe TRBD2 (6 bases). The CDR3 contains 15 residues. Germline V gene data show CDR1 as PRHDT and CDR2 as FYEKMQ (reference sequence). V dropped 5 bases and J dropped 2 bases, with 16 bases sitting between them. In DNA form, the CDR3 reads TGTGCCAGCAGCCTATACACGCGGGGCCCCTACGAGCAGTACTTC. It is translated as CASSLYTRGPYEQYF.

This clonotype was seen many times. V is TRBV18 and J is TRBJ2-7; 8 bases are a match to TRBD1. The CDR3 covers 14 residues. Germline assignment: CDR1 KGHSH and CDR2 LQKENI. V was clipped by 6 bases and J by 0 bases; unmatched bases: 4. The CDR3 protein is CASSDRVASYEQYF. CDR3 nucleotides: TGTGCCAGCTCGGACAGGGTCGCCTCCTACGAGCAGTACTTC.